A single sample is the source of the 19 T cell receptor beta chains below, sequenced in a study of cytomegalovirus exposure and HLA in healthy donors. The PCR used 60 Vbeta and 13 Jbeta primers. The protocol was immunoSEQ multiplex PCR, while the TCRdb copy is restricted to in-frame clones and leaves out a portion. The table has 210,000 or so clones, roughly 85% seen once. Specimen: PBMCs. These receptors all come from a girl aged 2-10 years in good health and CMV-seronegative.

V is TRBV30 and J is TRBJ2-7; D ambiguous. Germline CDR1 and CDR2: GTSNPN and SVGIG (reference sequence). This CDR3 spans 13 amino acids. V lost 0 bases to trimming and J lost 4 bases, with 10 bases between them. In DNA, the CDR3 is TGTGCCTGGAGTGTACTCTCTTCTTACGAGCAGTACTTC. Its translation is CAWSVLSSYEQYF.

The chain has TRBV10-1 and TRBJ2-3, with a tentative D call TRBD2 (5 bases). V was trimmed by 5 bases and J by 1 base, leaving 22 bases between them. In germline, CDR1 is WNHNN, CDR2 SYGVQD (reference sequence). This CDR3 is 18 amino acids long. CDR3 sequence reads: CASSPTDLRLSGTDTQYF. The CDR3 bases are TGCGCCAGCAGTCCGACCGATCTTCGACTATCGGGCACAGATACGCAGTATTTT.

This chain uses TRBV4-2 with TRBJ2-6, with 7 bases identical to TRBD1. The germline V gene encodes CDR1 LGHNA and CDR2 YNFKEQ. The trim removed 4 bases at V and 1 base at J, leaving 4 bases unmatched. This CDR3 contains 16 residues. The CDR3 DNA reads TGTGCCAGCAGCCGGACGACAGGGTCTGGGGCCAACGTCCTGACTTTC. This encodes CASSRTTGSGANVLTF.

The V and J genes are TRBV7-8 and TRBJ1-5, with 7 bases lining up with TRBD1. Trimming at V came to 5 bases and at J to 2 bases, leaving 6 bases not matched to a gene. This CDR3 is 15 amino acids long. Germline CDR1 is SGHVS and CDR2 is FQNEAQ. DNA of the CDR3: TGTGCCAGCAGCCTCGGGACAGCGGGCAATCAGCCCCAGCATTTT. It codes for CASSLGTAGNQPQHF.

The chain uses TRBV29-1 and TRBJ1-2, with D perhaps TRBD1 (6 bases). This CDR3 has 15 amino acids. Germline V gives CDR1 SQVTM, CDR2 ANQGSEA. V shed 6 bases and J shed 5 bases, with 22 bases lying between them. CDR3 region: CSVNLGQREGYGYTF. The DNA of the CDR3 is TGCAGCGTCAATCTAGGACAGAGGGAAGGATATGGCTACACCTTC.

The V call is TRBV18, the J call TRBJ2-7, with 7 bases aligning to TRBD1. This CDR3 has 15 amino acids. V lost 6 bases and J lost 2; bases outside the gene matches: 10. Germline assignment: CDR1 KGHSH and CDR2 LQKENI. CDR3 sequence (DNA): TGTGCCAGCTCTCCAGGGACAGAGAAAACCTACGAGCAGTACTTC. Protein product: CASSPGTEKTYEQYF.

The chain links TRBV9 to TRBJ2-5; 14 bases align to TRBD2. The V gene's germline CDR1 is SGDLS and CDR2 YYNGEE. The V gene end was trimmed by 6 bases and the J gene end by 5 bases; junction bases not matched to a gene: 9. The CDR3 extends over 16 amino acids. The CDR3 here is CASTRTSGGPGETQYF. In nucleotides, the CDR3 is TGTGCCAGCACCCGGACTAGCGGGGGGCCCGGGGAGACCCAGTACTTC.

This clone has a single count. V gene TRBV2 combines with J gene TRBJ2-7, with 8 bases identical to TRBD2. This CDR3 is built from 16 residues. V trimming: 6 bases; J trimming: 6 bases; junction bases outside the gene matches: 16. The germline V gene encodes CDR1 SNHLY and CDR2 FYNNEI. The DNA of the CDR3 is TGTGCCAGCAGGGTCGCCTTTCCCGGGAGGGCCTTCGAGCAGTACTTC. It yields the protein CASRVAFPGRAFEQYF.

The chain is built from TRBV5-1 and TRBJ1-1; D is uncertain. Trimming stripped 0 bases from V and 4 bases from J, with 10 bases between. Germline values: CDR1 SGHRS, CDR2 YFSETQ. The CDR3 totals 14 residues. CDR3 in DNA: TGCGCCAGCAGCTTGGAGGAGGGAGTCACTGAAGCTTTCTTT. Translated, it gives CASSLEEGVTEAFF.

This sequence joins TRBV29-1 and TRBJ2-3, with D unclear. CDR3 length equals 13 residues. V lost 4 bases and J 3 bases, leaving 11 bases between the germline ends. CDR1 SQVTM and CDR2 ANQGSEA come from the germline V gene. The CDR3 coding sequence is TGCAGCGTTGTTAGACTTCTAACAGATACGCAGTATTTT. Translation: CSVVRLLTDTQYF.

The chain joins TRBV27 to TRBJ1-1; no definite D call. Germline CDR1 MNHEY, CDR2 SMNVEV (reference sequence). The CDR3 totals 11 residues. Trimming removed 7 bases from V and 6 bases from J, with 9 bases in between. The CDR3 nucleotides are TGTGCCAGCACACTAGGACCTGAAGCTTTCTTT. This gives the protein CASTLGPEAFF.

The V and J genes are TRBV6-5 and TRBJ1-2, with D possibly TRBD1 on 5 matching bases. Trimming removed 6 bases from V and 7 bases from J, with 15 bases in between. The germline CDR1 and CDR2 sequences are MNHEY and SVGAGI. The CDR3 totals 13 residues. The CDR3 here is CASRPPGLVGYTF. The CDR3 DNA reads TGTGCCAGCAGACCTCCGGGACTAGTTGGCTACACCTTC.

CDR3 protein: CASSSQGPGETQYF. The CDR3 coding sequence is TGTGCCAGCAGCTCACAGGGGCCTGGGGAGACCCAGTACTTC. The V and J genes are TRBV7-2 and TRBJ2-5, with TRBD1 matching 7 bases. With V trimmed by 4 bases and J by 5 bases, 7 bases remained unmatched. CDR1 and CDR2 from the germline V gene are SGHTA and FQGNSA. This CDR3 is 14 amino acids long.

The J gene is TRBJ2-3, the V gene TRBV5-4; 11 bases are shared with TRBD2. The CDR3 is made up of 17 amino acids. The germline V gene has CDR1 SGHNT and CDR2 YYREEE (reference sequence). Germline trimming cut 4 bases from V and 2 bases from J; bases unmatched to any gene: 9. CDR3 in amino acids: CASSPQIAGGITDTQYF. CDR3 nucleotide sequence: TGTGCCAGCAGCCCACAAATAGCGGGGGGGATCACAGATACGCAGTATTTT.

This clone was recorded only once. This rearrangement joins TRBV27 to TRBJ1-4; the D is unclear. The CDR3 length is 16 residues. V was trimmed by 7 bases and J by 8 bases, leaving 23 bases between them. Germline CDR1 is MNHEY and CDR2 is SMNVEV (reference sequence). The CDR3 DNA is TGTGCCAGCAAGGGCCAAGGGCCTTTCTCGGGAGAAAAACTGTTTTTT. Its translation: CASKGQGPFSGEKLFF.

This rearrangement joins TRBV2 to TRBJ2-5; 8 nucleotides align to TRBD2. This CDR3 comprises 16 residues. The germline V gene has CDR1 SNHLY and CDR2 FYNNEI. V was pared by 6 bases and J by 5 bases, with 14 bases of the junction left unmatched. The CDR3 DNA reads TGTGCCAGCAGGCAGACTAGCGTAGGGGCGGGGGAGACCCAGTACTTC. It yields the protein CASRQTSVGAGETQYF.

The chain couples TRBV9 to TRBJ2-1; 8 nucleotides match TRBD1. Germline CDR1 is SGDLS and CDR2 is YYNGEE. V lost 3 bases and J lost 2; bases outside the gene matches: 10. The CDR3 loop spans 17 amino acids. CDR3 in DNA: TGTGCCAGCAGCGCGGGGACAGGACCTCCGCCCTACAATGAGCAGTTCTTC. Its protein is CASSAGTGPPPYNEQFF. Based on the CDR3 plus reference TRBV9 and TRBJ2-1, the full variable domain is DSGVTQTPKHLITATGQRVTLRCSPRSGDLSVYWYQQSLDQGLQFLIQYYNGEERAKGNILERFSAQQFPDLHSELNLSSLELGDSALYFCASSAGTGPPPYNEQFFGPGTRLTVL.

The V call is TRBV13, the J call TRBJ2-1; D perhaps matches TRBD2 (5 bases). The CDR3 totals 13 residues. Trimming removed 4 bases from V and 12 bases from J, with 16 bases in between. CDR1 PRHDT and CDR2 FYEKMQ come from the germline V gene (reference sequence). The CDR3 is CASSSEGIGLQFF. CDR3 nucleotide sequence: TGTGCCAGCAGCTCCGAAGGAATAGGACTGCAGTTCTTC.

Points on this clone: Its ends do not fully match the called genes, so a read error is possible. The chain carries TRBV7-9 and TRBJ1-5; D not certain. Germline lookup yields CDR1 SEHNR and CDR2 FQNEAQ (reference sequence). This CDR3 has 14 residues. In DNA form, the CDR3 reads TGTGCCAGCAGCTTAGCCCACGGGAATCAGCACCAGCATTTT. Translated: CASSLAHGNQHQHF. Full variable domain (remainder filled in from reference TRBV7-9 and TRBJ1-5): DTGVSQNPRHKITKRGQNVTFRCDPISEHNRLYWYRQTLGQGPEFLTYFQNEAQLEKSRLLSDRFSAERPKGSFSTLEIQRTEQGDSAMYLCASSLAHGNQHQHFGDGTRLSIL.